This is a list of T cell receptor beta chains from one sample in a study of PD-1 blockade in classical Hodgkin lymphoma. Here immunoSEQ multiplex PCR was the method, and the copy in TCRdb shows in-frame clones only, minus some. The sample consists of roughly 2,700 clones, roughly 60% of them appearing once. This material consisted of CD8+ T cells from blood, taken at baseline. The receptors were gathered from a human donor with classical Hodgkin lymphoma. CDR3s include the opening cysteine and the closing phenylalanine or tryptophan. The D gene is left open where the match is weak. Rows give clone size only sometimes, using once, few, many, or a class for an expanded clone.

J gene,clone size,D gene,V gene,CDR3 DNA,CDR3 protein
TRBJ1-1,-,TRBD1,TRBV11-2,TGTGCCAGCAGCTTAGATCGGGCAGGGGGCCTCACTGAAGCTTTCTTT,CASSLDRAGGLTEAFF
TRBJ1-3,medium-sized,-,TRBV30,TGTGCCTGGAGTGTTGGCAACTCTGGAAACACCATATATTTT,CAWSVGNSGNTIYF
TRBJ2-4,-,-,TRBV2,TGTGCCAGCACCCGGGGACCAGCCAAAAACATTCAGTACTTC,CASTRGPAKNIQYF
TRBJ2-3,-,TRBD2,TRBV28,TGTGCCAGCAGTCCCCCCCTAGCGGGAGGGCAAATGGGGGATACGCAGTATTTT,CASSPPLAGGQMGDTQYF
TRBJ2-2,-,-,TRBV27,TGTGCCAGCAGTCCCCCCGGTATCCACACCGGGGAGCTGTTTTTT,CASSPPGIHTGELFF
TRBJ2-5,few,TRBD1,TRBV7-9,TGTGCCAGCAGCTTAGGCTCAGGGGGTGAAGAGACCCAGTACTTC,CASSLGSGGEETQYF
TRBJ2-5,-,-,TRBV29-1,TGCAGCGTTGAACGTCAGGGGCGACGCGGATGGGGCCAAGAGACCCAGTACTTC,CSVERQGRRGWGQETQYF
TRBJ2-5,-,TRBD1,TRBV5-6,TGTGCCAGCAGCTTAAAGGGGGCGCGGGAGACCCAGTACTTC,CASSLKGARETQYF
TRBJ2-1,-,TRBD2,TRBV29-1,TGCAGCGTTGTTTTGGCGGGGGTATTAATCAATGAGCAGTTCTTC,CSVVLAGVLINEQFF
TRBJ1-6,-,-,TRBV4-2,TGTGCCAGCAGCCCCGACATGAGCTCCTATAATTCACCCCTCCACTTT,CASSPDMSSYNSPLHF
TRBJ2-7,-,-,TRBV21-1,TGTGCCAGCAGCAAAGTCGTGACAGGGGCCTACGAGCAGTACTTC,CASSKVVTGAYEQYF
TRBJ1-3,-,-,TRBV7-4,TGTGCCAGCAGGAGAAATGAACACTCTGGAAACACCATATATTTT,CASRRNEHSGNTIYF
TRBJ2-1,-,TRBD2,TRBV7-6,TGTGCCAGCAGCTCCAGGACTAGCGGGAGGGCCGTCAATGAGCAGTTCTTC,CASSSRTSGRAVNEQFF
TRBJ1-5,-,TRBD1,TRBV15,TGTGCCACCAGCACCCGTTGGACAGGGGGCAATCAGCCCCAGCATTTT,CATSTRWTGGNQPQHF
TRBJ1-5,-,TRBD1,TRBV18,TGTGCCAGCTCCCCCGGGACAGGGGCATATAGCAATCAGCCCCAGCATTTT,CASSPGTGAYSNQPQHF
TRBJ2-7,-,TRBD2,TRBV7-4,TGCGCCAGCAGCACTAAACGCGGGACTAGCGGGAGCCGAGGCTACGAGCAGTACTTC,CASSTKRGTSGSRGYEQYF
TRBJ2-7,-,TRBD2,TRBV6-1,TGTGCCAGCAGTGAAACGATCAGGACTAGCTTCTACGAGCAGTACTTC,CASSETIRTSFYEQYF
TRBJ1-5,few,-,TRBV7-9,TGTGCCAGCAGCTTAAGCGGACAGAGTTGGAATCAGCCCCAGCATTTT,CASSLSGQSWNQPQHF
TRBJ1-1,-,-,TRBV21-1,TGTGCCAGCAGCAAAGATGGGCAGCGGCCAATGAACACTGAAGCTTTCTTT,CASSKDGQRPMNTEAFF
TRBJ2-1,-,-,TRBV5-8,TGTGCCAGCAGCTTGCTATTGAGCAATGAGCAGTTCTTC,CASSLLLSNEQFF